This T cell receptor (beta chain) is drawn from a study of TIL therapy for anti-PD-1-resistant metastatic lung cancer. In the study overall: Median tumor PD-L1 proportion score was roughly 5.9%. Tumors carried a median around 1.4 non-synonymous mutations per megabase.

This CDR3 contains 14 residues. Trimming took 5 bases from V and 0 from J, leaving 8 bases between them. In germline, CDR1 is SGHRS, CDR2 YFSETQ. This sample's time point: pre-treatment sample, taken before nivolumab and TIL therapy. Tumor tissue came from excised metastases, mostly pleural nodules or supraclavicular lymph nodes. Patients then received nivolumab; progressors got lymphodepletion, TIL and IL-2. Adults with stage 4 NSCLC were enrolled in a phase I trial. The libraries were made with immunoSEQ v3. The method was immunoSEQ multiplex PCR; TCRdb's version includes in-frame clones alone and lacks a portion of them. The sample has more than 10,000 clones; approximately 60% are singletons. This clone has just one count.

V gene TRBV5-1 combines with J gene TRBJ1-4; D is perhaps TRBD1 (5 bases). The source material was tumor tissue, sampled at baseline. This TCR was recovered from a person aged 25 to 79 with non-small cell lung cancer. CDR3 region: CASSLTATNEKLFF. CDR3 nucleotides: TGCGCCAGCAGTCTGACAGCAACTAATGAAAAACTGTTTTTT. Complete variable domain (other parts from reference TRBV5-1 and TRBJ1-4): KAGVTQTPRYLIKTRGQQVTLSCSPISGHRSVSWYQQTPGQGLQFLFEYFSETQRNKGNFPGRFSGRQFSNSRSEMNVSTLELGDSALYLCASSLTATNEKLFFGSGTQLSVL.